This T cell receptor (beta chain) originates from a study of blood T cells in healthy people across ages. Study findings and constraints: Unsorted PBMCs ruled out conclusive naive versus antigen-experienced comparison.

CDR3 length equals 15 residues. Trimming pared 0 bases from V and 0 bases from J, leaving 9 bases between. Germline CDR1 and CDR2: MGHRA and YSYEKL. Isolated per sample were at least 6 million PBMCs. Sample-barcoded 5' priming and a J-beta primer mix drove a second PCR of roughly 6 to 12 cycles. Every molecule of cDNA carried a tag from a template-switch adaptor with 12 random nucleotides. One entry per CDR3 protein results from TCRdb running MiXCR on the 5' RACE reads. The table has about 1.4 million distinct CDR3 sequences, approximately 59% seen once; the top ten hold approximately 7%. About this clonotype: Its antigen is not identified.

Sequencing was done on a sample of blood. The V gene is TRBV4-1, the J gene TRBJ2-7; TRBD1 is a possible D gene (6 bases). The TCR was taken from a man between 18 and 29 years old in good health. The CDR3 region is CASSQDKGGSYEQYF. The CDR3 DNA reads as TGCGCCAGCAGCCAAGATAAAGGGGGCTCCTACGAGCAGTACTTC.